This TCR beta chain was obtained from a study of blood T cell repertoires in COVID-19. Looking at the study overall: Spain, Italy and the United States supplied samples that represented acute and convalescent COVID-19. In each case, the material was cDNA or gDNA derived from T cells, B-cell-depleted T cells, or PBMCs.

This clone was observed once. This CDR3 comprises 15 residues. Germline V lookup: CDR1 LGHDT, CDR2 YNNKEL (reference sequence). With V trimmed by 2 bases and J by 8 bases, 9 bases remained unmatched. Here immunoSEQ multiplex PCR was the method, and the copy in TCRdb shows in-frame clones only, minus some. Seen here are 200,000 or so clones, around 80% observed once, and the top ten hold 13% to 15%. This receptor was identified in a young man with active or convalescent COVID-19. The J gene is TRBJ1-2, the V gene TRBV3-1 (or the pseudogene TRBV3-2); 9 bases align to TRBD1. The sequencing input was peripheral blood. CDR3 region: CASSQTTGGVGGYTF. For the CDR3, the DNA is TGTGCCAGCAGCCAAACCACAGGGGGCGTGGGAGGCTACACCTTC.